Listed below are T cell receptor beta chains from one sample, sequenced in a study of blood T cells in healthy people across ages. Via MiXCR, TCRdb re-called the 5' RACE reads, giving one row per CDR3 protein. The sample lists roughly 800,000 distinct CDR3 sequences; 30% to 45% were seen once. Input material: blood. These TCRs come from a man aged 18 to 30 in good health. The CDR3 runs from the conserved cysteine through the conserved F or W. D genes are given only for firm matches. For some rows the clone size is stated as once, few or many, or as a class when expanded; others skip it.

abundance	v_gene	j_gene	len	d_gene	CDR3aa	CDR3nt
-	TRBV20-1	TRBJ2-1	15	TRBD2	CSAGGTSGGDNEQFF	TGCAGTGCTGGGGGGACTAGCGGGGGGGACAATGAGCAGTTCTTC
-	TRBV14	TRBJ2-3	16	TRBD2	CASSRERGRWKDTQYF	TGTGCCAGCAGCCGCGAGCGGGGGCGCTGGAAAGATACGCAGTATTTT
-	TRBV20-1	TRBJ2-1	15	-	CSARDGGDAYNEQFF	TGCAGTGCTAGAGATGGGGGAGATGCCTACAATGAGCAGTTCTTC
-	TRBV20-1	TRBJ2-3	15	-	CSAREGNPGQDTQYF	TGCAGTGCTAGAGAGGGGAACCCGGGGCAAGATACGCAGTATTTT
-	TRBV7-8	TRBJ2-2	17	-	CASSLARFFGNTGELFF	TGTGCCAGCAGCTTAGCTAGGTTCTTTGGGAACACCGGGGAGCTGTTTTTT
once	TRBV29-1	TRBJ2-4	13	-	CSVASLAKNIQYF	TGCAGCGTTGCCAGCCTAGCCAAAAACATTCAGTACTTC
few	TRBV4-3	TRBJ2-7	16	-	CASSQALTQAYNEQYF	TGCGCCAGCAGCCAAGCTCTGACGCAAGCCTACAATGAGCAGTACTTC
-	TRBV6-6	TRBJ1-2	16	TRBD1	CASIKDRDSDLYGYTF	TGTGCCAGCATCAAAGATAGGGACAGCGACCTCTATGGCTACACCTTC
-	TRBV7-6	TRBJ2-1	15	-	CASSLGTSSQSEQFF	TGTGCCAGCAGCTTAGGCACTAGTTCACAATCGGAGCAGTTCTTC
-	TRBV5-1	TRBJ1-1	16	-	CASSSRETGLGTEAFF	TGCGCCAGCAGCTCCCGGGAAACAGGGTTAGGCACTGAAGCTTTCTTT
-	TRBV2	TRBJ1-1	13	TRBD1	CASSPTGAPKAFF	TGTGCCAGCAGTCCCACAGGGGCCCCTAAAGCTTTCTTT
many	TRBV6-5	TRBJ2-1	14	-	CASSYSSSYNEQFF	TGTGCCAGCAGTTACTCCAGCTCCTACAATGAGCAGTTCTTC
few	TRBV14	TRBJ1-2	18	-	CASSQDRFSRGTTYGYTF	TGTGCCAGCAGCCAAGATCGATTCTCCCGTGGGACAACCTATGGCTACACCTTC
-	TRBV28	TRBJ2-1	14	-	CASTWGAHDNEQFF	TGTGCCAGTACGTGGGGGGCGCATGACAATGAGCAGTTCTTC
few	TRBV11-2	TRBJ2-1	13	-	CASKDSSYNEQFF	TGTGCCAGCAAAGATAGCTCCTACAATGAGCAGTTCTTC
-	TRBV20-1	TRBJ2-7	14	-	CSAAEASSYNEQYF	TGCAGTGCGGCCGAGGCCAGCTCCTACAATGAGCAGTACTTC
few	TRBV20-1	TRBJ1-6	17	-	CSARVLRAETYNSPLHF	TGCAGTGCTAGAGTCCTTCGCGCAGAGACCTATAATTCACCCCTCCACTTT
-	TRBV7-6	TRBJ2-5	14	-	CASSSSTGTERQYF	TGTGCCAGCAGCTCCTCCACTGGAACGGAACGACAGTACTTC
few	TRBV20-1	TRBJ1-1	14	-	CSARDQRTNTEAFF	TGCAGTGCTAGAGATCAAAGGACGAACACTGAAGCTTTCTTT
-	TRBV3-1	TRBJ1-1	14	TRBD1	CASTPQGRWTEAFF	TGTGCCAGCACCCCACAGGGGAGGTGGACTGAAGCTTTCTTT
few	TRBV20-1	TRBJ1-1	15	-	CSARPSGVLNTEAFF	TGCAGTGCTAGACCCTCGGGGGTCTTGAACACTGAAGCTTTCTTT
-	TRBV2	TRBJ2-7	14	-	CASSEEGIPYEQYF	TGTGCCAGCAGTGAAGAGGGGATCCCCTACGAGCAGTACTTC
few	TRBV6-6	TRBJ1-6	13	-	CAARESYNSPLHF	TGTGCCGCCAGGGAGTCCTATAATTCACCCCTCCACTTT
-	TRBV28	TRBJ2-5	12	TRBD1	CASCTQGKAQYF	TGTGCCAGTTGCACACAGGGGAAAGCCCAGTACTTC
-	TRBV7-9	TRBJ1-5	14	TRBD1	CASSSGQGSEPQHF	TGTGCCAGCAGCTCGGGACAGGGGAGTGAGCCCCAGCATTTT
-	TRBV29-1	TRBJ1-5	13	-	CSVEDLPNQPQHF	TGCAGCGTTGAAGACTTACCTAATCAGCCCCAGCATTTT
many	TRBV6-5	TRBJ2-5	15	-	CASSYADGYQETQYF	TGTGCCAGCAGTTACGCGGACGGATATCAAGAGACCCAGTACTTC
-	TRBV5-1	TRBJ1-1	16	-	CASSLNAVRSWTEAFF	TGCGCCAGCAGCTTGAATGCCGTGAGGAGCTGGACTGAAGCTTTCTTT
few	TRBV29-1	TRBJ1-1	12	-	CSVHETDTEAFF	TGCAGCGTCCATGAGACAGACACTGAAGCTTTCTTT
-	TRBV14	TRBJ2-1	19	-	CASSQEARDLGYPYNEQFF	TGTGCCAGCAGCCAAGAGGCGAGGGACCTTGGGTACCCCTACAATGAGCAGTTCTTC
once	TRBV7-2	TRBJ2-2	14	-	CASSSDVNTGELFF	TGTGCCAGCAGCTCGGACGTGAACACCGGGGAGCTGTTTTTT
few	TRBV18	TRBJ1-2	18	-	CASSPGAGFETANYGYTF	TGTGCCAGCTCCCCAGGGGCCGGGTTCGAGACGGCTAACTATGGCTACACCTTC
-	TRBV3-1	TRBJ1-1	13	TRBD1	CASSQVRGLEAFF	TGTGCCAGCAGCCAAGTCAGGGGGCTTGAAGCTTTCTTT
-	TRBV5-1	TRBJ2-5	14	-	CASSQREPQETQYF	TGCGCCAGCAGCCAAAGAGAGCCCCAAGAGACCCAGTACTTC
many	TRBV7-9	TRBJ2-3	15	TRBD1	CASSPGTGFLDTQYF	TGTGCCAGCAGCCCCGGGACAGGGTTTTTGGATACGCAGTATTTT
-	TRBV7-9	TRBJ1-1	13	-	CASSSYRVLGAFF	TGTGCCAGCAGCTCCTACAGGGTCCTCGGAGCTTTCTTT
once	TRBV6-2/TRBV6-3	TRBJ1-1	15	-	CASRPPTTGGREAFF	TGTGCCAGCAGACCCCCTACGACAGGCGGACGAGAAGCTTTCTTT
many	TRBV10-3	TRBJ2-5	16	-	CAISESFRRSQETQYF	TGTGCCATCAGTGAGTCGTTCCGGAGAAGCCAAGAGACCCAGTACTTC
many	TRBV29-1	TRBJ2-1	9	-	CSVGDEQFF	TGCAGCGTTGGTGATGAGCAGTTCTTC
few	TRBV12-3/TRBV12-4	TRBJ2-1	11	-	CASSRTREQFF	TGTGCCAGCAGTCGTACCCGGGAGCAGTTCTTC
few	TRBV6-5	TRBJ1-2	14	-	CASSYGADWGGYTF	TGTGCCAGCAGTTACGGGGCCGATTGGGGCGGCTACACCTTC
-	TRBV10-3	TRBJ1-5	17	TRBD1	CAISESVLRDRGQPQHF	TGTGCCATCAGTGAGTCAGTGTTACGGGACAGGGGGCAGCCCCAGCATTTT
-	TRBV30	TRBJ2-7	13	-	CAWSASPGYEQYF	TGTGCCTGGAGTGCCTCCCCGGGATACGAGCAGTACTTC
-	TRBV7-9	TRBJ2-1	15	-	CASSFGGTLVNEQFF	TGTGCCAGCAGCTTCGGGGGTACCTTGGTGAATGAGCAGTTCTTC